One T cell receptor (beta chain) is described in this entry. This clonotype was counted between two and nine times. The specificity of this receptor is unknown. No base qualities exist here, and no much larger clone lies one base off it. The V end gives up 3 bases and the J end 7 bases, leaving 7 bases in the junction not matched to a gene. The CDR3 runs 15 residues from the cysteine to the phenylalanine. The sequence is cut down to CDR3 DNA, 45 bases in frame from base 1. The germline V gene (reference sequence) gives CDR1 as SEHNR and CDR2 as FQNEAQ. The data were taken from a study of T cells after yellow fever vaccination (dated by TCRdb to the late 2010s). Regarding the study in general: The SMART-Seq v4 Ultra Low Input RNA kit was used to prepare libraries from fractions with low cell numbers. Blood was drawn at multiple timepoints before and after primary and secondary immunization, with bulk PBMC replicates and cell subsets isolated. The cohort comprised two healthy male donors, one aged 18 to 30 and one aged 30 to 40 years. To track T-cell clones before and after primary and booster YFV17D yellow fever vaccination, bulk TCR alpha and beta repertoires were sequenced longitudinally. General conclusions and limits of the study: A small fraction of clonotypes showed up in both the CD4 and CD8 compartments, probably as a result of convergent recombination. FACS-sorted repertoires could contain abundant contaminating clonotypes from the bulk population, so computational filtering was required. The secondary T-cell response was weaker than the primary response but faster, peaking on day 5 instead of day 15. After the booster, most of the clones that had expanded following primary vaccination were detected again (roughly 97% of CD4 and more than 85% of CD8), which suggests that memory was broadly maintained. Only two donors were included in the study, so the extent to which the findings can be generalized is limited.

In the paper's terms, the treatment or condition label means: live attenuated yellow fever vaccine strain. At every blood-draw timepoint, two biological replicates of bulk PBMCs were collected. PBMCs were isolated from peripheral blood using a standard Ficoll-Paque protocol. TriZol was used to extract RNA from bulk PBMCs, from CD4 and CD8 fractions, and from dextramer-positive and dextramer-negative fractions. Synthesis of TCR cDNA relied on 5'RACE template switching, a step that introduced a universal primer site along with unique molecular identifiers. Priming for cDNA synthesis came from both the TCR alpha and TCR beta constant segments. Libraries were amplified in two PCR steps, with sample barcodes and sequencing adapters added in the second step. Sequencing of libraries was performed on Illumina HiSeq 2500 (2x100 bp) or NovaSeq (2x150 bp). The original methods were these. MIGEC handled demultiplexing of reads and collapsing into UMI consensus sequences, while MiXCR performed V(D)J alignment. Vaccine-responding clonotypes were identified with edgeR using replicate PBMC samples, with FDR below 0.01 and a log2 fold change above 5 up to day 15 being required. Bulk clonotypes were assigned CD4 or CD8 identity according to which sequenced CD4 or CD8 repertoire held them at higher abundance. The raw public reads went through TCRdb reprocessing: fastp at Q25, MiXCR clone calling, in-frame beta chains kept. Identical CDR3 protein sequences are pooled into one entry, listed with their most common genes and DNA. TCRdb, not the authors, supplied the V and J calls. The sample table contains under 550,000 distinct CDR3 sequences; only one count was recorded for roughly 22% of them. Approximately 15% of the sample rests with the top ten.

The chain is made from TRBV7-9 and TRBJ2-1; TRBD1 lines up with 9 middle nucleotides. Sequencing used PBMCs, obtained about 20 days after the first yellow fever vaccination. The sequence derives from a man aged 18 to 30 who received the YFV17D yellow fever vaccine. The CDR3 in this case is CASSLGTGLSNEQFF. The DNA reads TGTGCCAGCAGCTTGGGGACAGGGTTATCGAATGAGCAGTTCTTC.